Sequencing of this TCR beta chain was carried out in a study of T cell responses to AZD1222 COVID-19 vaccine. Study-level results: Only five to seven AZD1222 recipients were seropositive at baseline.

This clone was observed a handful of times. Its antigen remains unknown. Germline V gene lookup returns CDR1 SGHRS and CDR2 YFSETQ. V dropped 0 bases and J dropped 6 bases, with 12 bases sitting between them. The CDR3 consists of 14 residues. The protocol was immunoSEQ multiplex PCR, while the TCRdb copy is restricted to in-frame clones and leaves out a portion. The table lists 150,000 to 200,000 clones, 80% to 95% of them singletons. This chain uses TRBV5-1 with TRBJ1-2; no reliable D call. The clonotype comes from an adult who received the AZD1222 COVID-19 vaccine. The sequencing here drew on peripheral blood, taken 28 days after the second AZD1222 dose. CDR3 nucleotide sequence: TGCGCCAGCAGCTTGGACTCCACAACAAATGGCTACACCTTC. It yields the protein CASSLDSTTNGYTF.